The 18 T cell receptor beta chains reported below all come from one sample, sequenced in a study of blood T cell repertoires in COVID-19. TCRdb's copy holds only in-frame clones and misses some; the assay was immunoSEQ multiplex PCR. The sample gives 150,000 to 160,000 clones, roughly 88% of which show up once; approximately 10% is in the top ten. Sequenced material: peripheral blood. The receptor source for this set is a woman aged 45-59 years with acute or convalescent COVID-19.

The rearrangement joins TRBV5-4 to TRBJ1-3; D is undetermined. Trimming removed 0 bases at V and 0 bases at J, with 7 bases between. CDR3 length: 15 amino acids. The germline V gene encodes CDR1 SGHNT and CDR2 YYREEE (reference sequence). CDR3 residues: CASSLARPSGNTIYF. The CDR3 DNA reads TGTGCCAGCAGCTTGGCCCGTCCCTCTGGAAACACCATATATTTT.

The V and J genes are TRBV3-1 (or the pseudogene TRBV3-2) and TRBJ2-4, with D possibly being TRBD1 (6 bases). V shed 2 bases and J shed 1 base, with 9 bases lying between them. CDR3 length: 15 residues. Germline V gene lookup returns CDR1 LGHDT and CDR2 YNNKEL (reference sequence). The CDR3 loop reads CASSQPGAAKNIQYF. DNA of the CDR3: TGTGCCAGCAGCCAACCAGGGGCGGCCAAAAACATTCAGTACTTC.

The CDR3 sequence: CASSFSSSTDTQYF. CDR3 nucleotide sequence: TGTGCCAGCAGCTTCTCCTCTTCCACAGATACGCAGTATTTT. The chain carries TRBV7-2 and TRBJ2-3; no firm D call. V was cut by 3 bases and J by 2 bases, with 9 bases left in between. The germline CDR1 and CDR2 sequences are SGHTA and FQGNSA. CDR3 length: 14 residues.

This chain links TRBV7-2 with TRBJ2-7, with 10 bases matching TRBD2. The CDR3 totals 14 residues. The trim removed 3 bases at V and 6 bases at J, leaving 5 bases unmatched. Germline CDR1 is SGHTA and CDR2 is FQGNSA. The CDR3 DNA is TGTGCCAGCAGCTTTAAAGCGGGAGGGGGCGAGCAGTACTTC. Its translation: CASSFKAGGGEQYF.

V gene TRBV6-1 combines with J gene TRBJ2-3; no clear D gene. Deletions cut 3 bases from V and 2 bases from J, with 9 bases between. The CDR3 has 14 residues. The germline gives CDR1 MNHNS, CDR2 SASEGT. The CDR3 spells CASSDGLFTDTQYF. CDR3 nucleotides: TGTGCCAGCAGTGATGGGCTTTTCACAGATACGCAGTATTTT.

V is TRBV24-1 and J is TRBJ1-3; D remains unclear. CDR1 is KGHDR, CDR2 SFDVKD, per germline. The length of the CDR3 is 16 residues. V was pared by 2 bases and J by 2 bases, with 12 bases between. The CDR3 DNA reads TGTGCCACCAGTGATTCGTCGGGGTGGACTGGAAACACCATATATTTT. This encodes CATSDSSGWTGNTIYF.

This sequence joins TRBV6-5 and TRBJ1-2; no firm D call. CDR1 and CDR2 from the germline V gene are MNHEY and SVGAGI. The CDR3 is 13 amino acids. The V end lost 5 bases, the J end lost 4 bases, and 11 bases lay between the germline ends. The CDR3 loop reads CASSPGSVYGYTF. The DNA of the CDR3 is TGTGCCAGCAGTCCCGGGAGCGTCTATGGCTACACCTTC.

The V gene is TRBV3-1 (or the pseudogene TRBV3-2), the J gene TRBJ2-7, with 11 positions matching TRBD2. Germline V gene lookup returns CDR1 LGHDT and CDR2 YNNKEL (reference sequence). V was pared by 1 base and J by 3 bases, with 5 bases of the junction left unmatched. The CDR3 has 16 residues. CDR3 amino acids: CASSQVAGGLLYEQYF. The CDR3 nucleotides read TGTGCCAGCAGCCAAGTAGCGGGAGGGCTTCTCTACGAGCAGTACTTC.

The CDR3 sequence is CASSIGLAGVLPYEQYF. The CDR3 coding sequence is TGTGCCAGTAGTATCGGACTAGCGGGGGTCCTCCCCTACGAGCAGTACTTC. This rearrangement joins TRBV19 to TRBJ2-7; TRBD2 aligns across 13 bases. V dropped 3 bases and J dropped 2; count of bases not matched to a gene: 7. The CDR3 contains 17 residues. The germline CDR1 and CDR2 sequences are LNHDA and SQIVND (reference sequence).

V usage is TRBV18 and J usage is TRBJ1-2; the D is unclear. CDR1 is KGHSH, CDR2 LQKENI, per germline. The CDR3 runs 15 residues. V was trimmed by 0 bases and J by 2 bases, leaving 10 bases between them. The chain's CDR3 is CASSPPQVLNYGYTF. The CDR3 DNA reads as TGTGCCAGCTCACCACCGCAGGTTCTGAACTATGGCTACACCTTC.

The CDR3 is CASSQDSLLTYEQYF. The CDR3 nucleotides are TGCGCCAGCAGCCAAGATAGTCTCCTAACCTACGAGCAGTACTTC. The rearrangement links TRBV4-3 to TRBJ2-7; D gene uncertain. The V end was cut by 0 bases, the J end by 2 bases, with 11 bases between. From germline, CDR1 is LGHNA and CDR2 YSLEER. This CDR3 spans 15 amino acids.

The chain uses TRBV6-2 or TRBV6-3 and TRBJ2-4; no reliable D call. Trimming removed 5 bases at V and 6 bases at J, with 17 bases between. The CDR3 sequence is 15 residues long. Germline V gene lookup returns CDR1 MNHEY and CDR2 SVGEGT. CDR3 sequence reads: CASSTRPGGRNIQYF. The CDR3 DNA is TGTGCCAGCAGTACCCGTCCGGGTGGAAGAAACATTCAGTACTTC.

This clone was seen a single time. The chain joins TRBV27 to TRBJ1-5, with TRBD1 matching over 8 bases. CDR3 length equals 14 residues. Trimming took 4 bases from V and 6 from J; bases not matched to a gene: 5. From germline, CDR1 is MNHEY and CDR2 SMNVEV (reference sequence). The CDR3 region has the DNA TGTGCCAGCAGTTCCAGGGGGCTTGGTCAGCCCCAGCATTTT. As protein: CASSSRGLGQPQHF.

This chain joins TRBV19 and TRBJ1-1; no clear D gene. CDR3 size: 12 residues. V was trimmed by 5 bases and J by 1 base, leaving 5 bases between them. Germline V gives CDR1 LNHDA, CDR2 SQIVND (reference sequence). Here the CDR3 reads CASSLGNTEAFF. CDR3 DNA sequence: TGTGCCAGTAGTCTCGGGAACACTGAAGCTTTCTTT.

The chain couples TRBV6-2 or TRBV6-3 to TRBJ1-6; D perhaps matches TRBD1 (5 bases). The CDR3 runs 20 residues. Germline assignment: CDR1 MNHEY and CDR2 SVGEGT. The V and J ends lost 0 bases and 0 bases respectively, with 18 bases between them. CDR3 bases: TGTGCCAGCAGTTACTCAAAAAAGGACATCCCGAGCTCCTATAATTCACCCCTCCACTTT. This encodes CASSYSKKDIPSSYNSPLHF.

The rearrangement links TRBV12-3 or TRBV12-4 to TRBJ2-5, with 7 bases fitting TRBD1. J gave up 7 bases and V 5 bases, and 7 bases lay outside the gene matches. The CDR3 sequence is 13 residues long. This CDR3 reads CASSEQGSGTQYF. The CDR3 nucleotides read TGTGCCAGCAGTGAACAGGGGAGTGGGACCCAGTACTTC.

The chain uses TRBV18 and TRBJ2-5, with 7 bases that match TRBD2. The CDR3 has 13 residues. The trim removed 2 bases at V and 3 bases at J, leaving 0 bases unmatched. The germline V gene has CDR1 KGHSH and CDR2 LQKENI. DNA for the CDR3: TGTGCCAGCTCACCAGGACTAGAAGAGACCCAGTACTTC. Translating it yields CASSPGLEETQYF.

CDR3 sequence: CASSQAASGRNEQFF. The CDR3 DNA sequence: TGTGCCAGCAGCCAAGCAGCTAGCGGGAGAAATGAGCAGTTCTTC. The V gene is TRBV4-2, the J gene TRBJ2-1, with TRBD2 identical over 10 bases. The CDR3 is 15 amino acids. Germline lookup yields CDR1 LGHNA and CDR2 YNFKEQ. The V and J ends lost 1 base and 7 bases, in that order; junction bases with no gene match: 4.